The source of this T cell receptor (beta chain) is a study of graft-versus-host responses after intestinal transplantation. As for the study in general: Isolated intestinal, liver-intestinal, or multivisceral transplants had been given to the recipients. All recipients got anti-thymocyte globulin induction, then tacrolimus and steroids for approximately 3 years.

Remarks on this clone: Its antigen remains unidentified.

Points from the study as a whole: Detection of GvH clones occurred in recipient marrow, and some had their first appearance in ileum or blood. The study associated peak circulating GvH clone levels with early post-transplant HvG declines.

The germline V gene encodes CDR1 MNHEY and CDR2 SMNVEV (reference sequence). This CDR3 has 13 residues. V lost 6 bases and J lost 4; bases outside the gene matches: 2. The repertoire was sequenced with immunoSEQ multiplex PCR; TCRdb's copy has only in-frame clones and lacks some. The data hold 70,000 to 95,000 clones, with over 80% observed a single time. The chain recombines TRBV27 with TRBJ2-2; TRBD1 agrees at 7 bases. The source of this sequence is a human donor who was the organ donor for an intestinal transplant. The source was unstimulated CD8+ T cells sorted from spleen or lymph node cells, collected before transplant. The CDR3 DNA follows: TGTGCCAGCAGCCACAGGGGCACCGGGGAGCTGTTTTTT. Protein product: CASSHRGTGELFF.